The present TCR beta chain was sequenced within a study of T-cell memory formation after mild COVID-19. Trimming removed 3 bases from V and 2 bases from J, with 10 bases in between. Looked up from germline, CDR1 is MGHDK and CDR2 is SYGVNS. CDR3 length: 14 amino acids. TCRdb fed the 5' RACE reads into MiXCR, producing one record per CDR3 protein. Seen here are 550,000 to 700,000 distinct CDR3 sequences, about a sixth observed once, and the top ten hold about 12%. This clonotype was counted a few times. Sequencing input: PBMCs or a T cell subset sorted from them (not recorded which). This chain links TRBV25-1 with TRBJ1-1; maybe TRBD1 (5 bases). This clonotype was sampled from an adult woman who had mild COVID-19 (a few samples of this study predate the infection). Cell type and time point are not known. The CDR3 protein is CASSDYRTNTEAFF. The CDR3 DNA is TGTGCCAGCAGTGACTACAGGACAAACACTGAAGCTTTCTTT. The entire variable domain, with the rest obtained from reference TRBV25-1 and TRBJ1-1, is as follows: EADIYQTPRYLVIGTGKKITLECSQTMGHDKMYWYQQDPGMELHLIHYSYGVNSTEKGDLSSESTVSRIRTEHFPLTLESARPSHTSQYLCASSDYRTNTEAFFGQGTRLTVV.